This T cell receptor beta chain was sequenced in a study of cytomegalovirus exposure and HLA in healthy donors. Use of 60 Vbeta and 13 Jbeta primers characterized the PCR. Measured with immunoSEQ multiplex PCR; TCRdb has only the in-frame clones, and not every one. The table includes about 200,000 clones, around nine tenths detected once. Sequencing was performed on PBMCs. The TCR originated in a young woman in good health and CMV-seronegative.

The CDR3 DNA reads TGTGCCAGCAGCAGGGGACAAACTAGCACAGATACGCAGTATTTT. This sequence encodes CASSRGQTSTDTQYF. This chain connects TRBV6-5 to TRBJ2-3; tentatively, D is TRBD1 (6 bases). V lost 6 bases, J lost 0 bases, and 13 bases lay in between. In germline, CDR1 is MNHEY, CDR2 SVGAGI. The CDR3 is 15 amino acids.